This T cell receptor (beta chain) derives from a study of blood T cell repertoires in COVID-19. Study information: COVID-19 samples from acute and convalescent phases originated in the United States, Italy and Spain. T cells, B-cell-depleted T cells, or PBMCs provided the cDNA or gDNA that served as material.

Measured with immunoSEQ multiplex PCR; TCRdb has only the in-frame clones, and not every one. The sample lists more than 55,000 clones; roughly nine tenths were seen once. The CDR3 loop spans 13 amino acids. V shed 8 bases and J 2 bases; nucleotides not matched to a gene: 4. Per the germline V gene, CDR1 is SEHNR and CDR2 is FQNEAQ (reference sequence). This TCR was sampled from a man in his forties or fifties with active COVID-19. This chain connects TRBV7-9 to TRBJ2-7, with 9 nucleotides matching TRBD1. Sequencing was performed on peripheral blood. The CDR3 here is CASEGQGPYEQYF. The CDR3 DNA follows: TGTGCCAGCGAGGGACAGGGCCCCTACGAGCAGTACTTC.